This T cell receptor beta chain was documented in a study of regulatory T cells in long-lasting Graves disease. Time point here: persistent/refractory GD, antithyroid drugs over 5 years with positive TRAb. RNA from PBMCs was the source of the TCR library. This clonotype has only one observation. TCR beta libraries were built with iRepertoire HTBI primers and Arm-PCR of CDR3 regions. TCRdb called the multiplex PCR reads again in MiXCR, with one record for every CDR3 protein. The sample shows 650,000 to 850,000 distinct CDR3 sequences, around 32% of them seen only once. The CDR3 loop spans 15 amino acids. The V gene lost 3 bases and the J gene lost 6 bases, with 14 bases spanning the gap. The V gene's germline CDR1 is SGHAT and CDR2 FQDESV (reference sequence).

The specimen was peripheral blood mononuclear cells (PBMCs), collected when the disease was refractory, from a patient treated with antithyroid drugs. The sequence came from a female donor with Graves disease. The chain recombines TRBV11-1 with TRBJ2-2; D unclear. The CDR3 DNA reads as TGTGCCAGCAGCTTTCGGTTAGGGATAGCCGGGGAGCTGTTTTTT. Amino acids: CASSFRLGIAGELFF.